The clone carrying this TCR beta chain was counted a single time. The data belong to a study of control samples from healthy donors and cancer patients. The CDR3 is made up of 14 amino acids. V shed 6 bases and J shed 0 bases, with 11 bases lying between them. Looked up from germline, CDR1 is KGHSH and CDR2 is LQKENI. Profiled with immunoSEQ multiplex PCR; TCRdb holds only in-frame clones, not every one. Of roughly 200,000 clones listed, approximately 92% are singletons. The TCR sequence derives from a man younger than 30 in good health. The sample consisted of blood. This chain connects TRBV18 to TRBJ1-1; tentative D call: TRBD1 (5 bases). In nucleotides, the CDR3 is TGTGCCAGCTCCCGACAGCAGATGAACACTGAAGCTTTCTTT. Its translation: CASSRQQMNTEAFF. The variable domain in full, with the rest retrieved from reference TRBV18 and TRBJ1-1, is NAGVMQNPRHLVRRRGQEARLRCSPMKGHSHVYWYRQLPEEGLKFMVYLQKENIIDESGMPKERFSAEFPKEGPSILRIQQVVRGDSAAYFCASSRQQMNTEAFFGQGTRLTVV.